A selection of T cell receptor beta chains follows, all from one sample in a study of OX40 agonist ivuxolimab in advanced cancers. Profiling relied on immunoSEQ multiplex PCR, and the TCRdb table lists in-frame clones only, not all of them. The sample comprises around 35,000 clones, roughly 90% of which are singletons, and 30% to 35% rests with the top ten. The sequenced sample was CD4+ or CD8+ T cells sorted from blood, obtained in a trial of the OX40 agonist ivuxolimab. The receptors originated from an adult with an advanced solid tumor such as melanoma, head and neck, liver or kidney cancer. Both conserved end residues are trimmed from each CDR3.

V,CDR3
TRBV4-3,ASSPRTNQETQY
TRBV5-4,ASSILGYVYGYT
TRBV28,ASSLRYRTGGGETQY
TRBV5-8,ASSFDPTSELFYNEQF
TRBV29-1,SAVLTGGGSNQPQH
TRBV10-3,AILTYGTSGSYEQY
TRBV6-5,ASSYQYRGLDQPQH
TRBV10-1,ASSAGVANEQF
TRBV19,ASSTSRRLNTEAF
TRBV18,ASSQGASTDTQY
TRBV7-6,ASSLGQGGEKLF
TRBV7-2,ASSPPGLAGVWDTQY
TRBV28,ASSYNGGSVLSDEQY
TRBV6-6,ASSYGGGELF
TRBV5-6,ASSPPYGQGDYT
TRBV7-2,ASSLLGLAGNEQF
TRBV28,ASSFGGELGYT
TRBV28,ASANGIAYEQY
TRBV5-4,ASSLSSGELF
TRBV6-1,ASSETGPYEQY
TRBV10-1,ANSLMDESNQPQH
TRBV7-9,ASSTGNTGELF
TRBV15,ATRRNRAGYNEQF
TRBV9,ASSVGMGLTGELF
TRBV10-2,ASSDPGLLTYNEQF
TRBV27,ASSLTSGSIKYEQF
TRBV28,ASNWLGGKNIQY
TRBV7-9,ASSSPALGAYEQY
TRBV13,ASSLILSTNYGYT
TRBV13,ASSSTGTPHSYEQY
TRBV5-6,ASSSDSSYEQY
TRBV28,ASSLGTTTNEKLF
TRBV11-2,ASSLGGDTEAF
TRBV28,ASSSTGSSYEQY
TRBV2,ASIKPGGNEQF
TRBV19,ASSGTGDSYNEQF
TRBV19,ASSIDRTDTQY
TRBV5-1,ASSFTGLAGSTDTQY
TRBV7-2,ASSHRVRDTEAF
TRBV27,ASSFGTGGRGQF
TRBV27,ASAGTGFSYEQY
TRBV19,ASSVGQPNTEAF
TRBV19,ASSIASEGNEQF
TRBV4-3,ASSQASGSAYEQY
TRBV29-1,SVEAEGFYEQY
TRBV27,ASTLAGVGNEQF
TRBV27,ASSSSPRDTQY
TRBV27,ASTPLGRTGELF
TRBV11-2,ASTPGAYGDTQY
TRBV7-9,ASSLEGGTDTQY
TRBV6-5,ASSYSRDSTSIGYT
TRBV9,ASSEVGSYNEQF
TRBV6-5,ASSYSLPVGT
TRBV29-1,SVPWGTEPYEQY
TRBV5-1,ASSFNQETQY
TRBV29-1,SVEEEGLDPYEQY
TRBV19,ASSIAWDGQETQY
TRBV11-2,ASSEIVNYGYT
TRBV7-6,ASSSNQNRGKAF